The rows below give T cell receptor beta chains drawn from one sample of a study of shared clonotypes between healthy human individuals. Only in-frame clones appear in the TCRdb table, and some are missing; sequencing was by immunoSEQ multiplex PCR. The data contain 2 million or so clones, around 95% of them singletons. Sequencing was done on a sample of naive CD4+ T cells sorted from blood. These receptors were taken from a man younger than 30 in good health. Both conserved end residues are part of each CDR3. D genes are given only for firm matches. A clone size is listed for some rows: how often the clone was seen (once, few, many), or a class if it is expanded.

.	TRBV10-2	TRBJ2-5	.	CASSEGVYETQYF	TGCGCCAGCAGTGAGGGCGTTTATGAGACCCAGTACTTC
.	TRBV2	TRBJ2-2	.	CASSEWVGIYTGELFF	TGTGCCAGCAGTGAATGGGTAGGAATTTACACCGGGGAGCTGTTTTTT
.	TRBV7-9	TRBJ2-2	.	CASSLVSQTGELFF	TGTGCCAGCAGCTTAGTAAGCCAAACCGGGGAGCTGTTTTTT
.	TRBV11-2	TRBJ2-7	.	CASSLGAPSNGEQYF	TGTGCCAGCAGCTTAGGGGCACCGTCCAACGGAGAGCAGTACTTC
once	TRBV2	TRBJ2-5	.	CASRSGTGLGTQYF	TGTGCCAGCAGATCCGGGACGGGGCTAGGGACCCAGTACTTC
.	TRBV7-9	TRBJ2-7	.	CASSLDVEVSPSNF	TGTGCCAGCAGCTTAGATGTGGAGGTATCCCCAAGTAACTTC
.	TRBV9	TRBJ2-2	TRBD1	CASSVGQGLTGELFF	TGTGCCAGCAGCGTAGGACAGGGATTGACCGGGGAGCTGTTTTTT
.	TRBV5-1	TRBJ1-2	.	CASSPEGINYGYTF	TGCGCCAGCAGCCCGGAGGGAATTAACTATGGCTACACCTTC
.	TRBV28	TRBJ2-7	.	CASSLWDSSYEQYF	TGTGCCAGCAGTTTATGGGACAGCTCCTACGAGCAGTACTTC
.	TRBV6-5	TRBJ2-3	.	CASSSLNTQYF	TGTGCCAGCAGTTCTCTTAATACGCAGTATTTT
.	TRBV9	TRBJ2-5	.	CASSGDRQETQYF	TGTGCCAGCAGCGGCGACAGACAAGAGACCCAGTACTTC
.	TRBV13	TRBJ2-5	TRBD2	CASSPRRTSTQETQYF	TGTGCCAGCAGCCCCCGACGGACTAGTACTCAGGAGACCCAGTACTTC
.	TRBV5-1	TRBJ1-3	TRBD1	CASSLGAGQGNTIYF	TGCGCCAGCAGCTTGGGTGCGGGACAGGGAAACACCATATATTTT
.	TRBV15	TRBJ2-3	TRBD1	CATSRRQGLDTQYF	TGTGCCACCAGCAGAAGACAGGGGTTGGATACGCAGTATTTT
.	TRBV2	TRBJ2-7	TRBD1	CASSPRTGGYEQYF	TGTGCCAGCAGTCCTCGGACAGGGGGATACGAGCAGTACTTC
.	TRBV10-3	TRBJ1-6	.	CAISVWENSPLHF	TGTGCCATCAGTGTTTGGGAGAATTCACCCCTCCACTTT
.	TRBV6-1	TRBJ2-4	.	CASSDSTVAKNIQYF	TGTGCCAGCAGTGATTCCACCGTAGCCAAAAACATTCAGTACTTC
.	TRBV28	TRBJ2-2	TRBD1	CASSSHRGPSGELFF	TGTGCCAGCAGTTCCCACAGGGGTCCGTCCGGGGAGCTGTTCTTT
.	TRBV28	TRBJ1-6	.	CASSPQKVAYKVALHF	TGTGCCAGCAGTCCCCAGAAGGTGGCCTATAAGGTGGCCCTCCACTTT
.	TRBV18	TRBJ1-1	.	CASSRESTEAFF	TGTGCCAGCTCAAGGGAGAGCACTGAAGCTTTCTTT
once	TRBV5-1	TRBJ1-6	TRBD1	CASSLVSGGNSPLHF	TGCGCCAGCAGCTTGGTGTCAGGGGGTAATTCACCCCTCCACTTT
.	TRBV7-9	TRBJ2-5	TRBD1	CASSLLGQGHQETQYF	TGTGCCAGCAGCTTGTTGGGACAGGGTCACCAAGAGACCCAGTACTTC
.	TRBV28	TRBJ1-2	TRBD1	CASTMDRDYGYTF	TGTGCCAGCACTATGGACAGGGACTATGGCTACACCTTC
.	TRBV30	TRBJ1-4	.	CAWSVVKGIGEKLFF	TGTGCCTGGAGTGTAGTCAAGGGGATAGGTGAAAAACTGTTTTTT
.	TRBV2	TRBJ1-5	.	CASSEEQINQPQHF	TGTGCCAGCAGTGAAGAACAGATAAATCAGCCCCAGCATTTT
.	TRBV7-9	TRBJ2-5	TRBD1	CASSSTIQGQETQYF	TGTGCCAGCAGCTCAACAATACAGGGGCAAGAGACCCAGTACTTC
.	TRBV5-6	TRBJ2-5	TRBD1	CASSSVTGVQETQYF	TGTGCCAGCAGTTCAGTTACAGGGGTTCAAGAGACCCAGTACTTC
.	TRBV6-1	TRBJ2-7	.	CASSEAARIYEQYF	TGTGCCAGCAGTGAAGCGGCGCGGATCTACGAGCAGTACTTC
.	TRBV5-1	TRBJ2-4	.	CASSLVGENIQYF	TGCGCCAGCAGCTTGGTCGGGGAAAACATTCAGTACTTC
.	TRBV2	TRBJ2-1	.	CASSRTENEQFF	TGTGCCAGCAGTCGGACGGAAAATGAGCAGTTCTTC
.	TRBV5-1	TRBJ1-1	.	CASSPGPTAVNTEAFF	TGCGCCAGCAGCCCCGGGCCCACGGCCGTGAACACTGAAGCTTTCTTT
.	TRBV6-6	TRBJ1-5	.	CASSPLGKPQHF	TGTGCCAGCAGCCCCTTGGGTAAGCCCCAGCATTTT
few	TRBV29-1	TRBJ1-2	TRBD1	CSVAGTGDGYTF	TGCAGCGTGGCCGGGACAGGGGATGGCTACACCTTC
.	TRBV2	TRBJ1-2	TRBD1	CASSVYRGFYGYTF	TGTGCCAGCAGTGTTTACAGGGGATTCTATGGCTACACCTTC
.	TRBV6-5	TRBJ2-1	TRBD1	CASSYTGTALGNEQFF	TGTGCCAGCAGTTACACCGGGACAGCCTTGGGTAATGAGCAGTTCTTC
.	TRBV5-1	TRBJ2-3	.	CASSLGEGTQYF	TGCGCCAGCAGCTTGGGAGAGGGTACGCAGTATTTT
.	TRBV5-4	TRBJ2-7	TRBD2	CASSVPGGRAQEQYF	TGTGCCAGCAGCGTCCCTGGCGGGAGGGCGCAAGAGCAGTACTTC
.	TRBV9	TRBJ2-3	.	CASSYAGRGTDTQYF	TGTGCCAGCAGCTATGCGGGGCGGGGCACAGATACGCAGTATTTT
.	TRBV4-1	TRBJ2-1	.	CASSQGDIYNEQFF	TGCGCCAGCAGCCAGGGGGACATTTACAATGAGCAGTTCTTC
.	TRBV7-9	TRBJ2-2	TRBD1	CASSLSGGTGELFF	TGTGCCAGCAGCTTATCAGGGGGCACCGGGGAGCTGTTTTTT
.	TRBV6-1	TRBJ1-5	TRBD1	CASSGTGGIQPQHF	TGTGCCAGTTCCGGGACAGGGGGGATTCAGCCCCAGCATTTT
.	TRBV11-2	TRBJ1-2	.	CASSPQGNYGYTF	TGTGCCAGCAGCCCACAGGGAAACTATGGCTACACCTTC
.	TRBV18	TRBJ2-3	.	CASSPFLATSTDTQYF	TGTGCCAGCTCACCATTTCTAGCGACTAGCACAGATACGCAGTATTTT
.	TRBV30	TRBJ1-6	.	CAWSEKYNSPLHF	TGTGCCTGGAGTGAAAAATATAATTCACCCCTCCACTTT
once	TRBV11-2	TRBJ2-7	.	CASSLGDVYEQYF	TGTGCCAGCAGCTTAGGGGACGTCTACGAGCAGTACTTC
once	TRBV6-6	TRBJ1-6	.	CASSFDRFNSPLHF	TGTGCCAGCAGTTTCGACAGGTTCAATTCACCCCTCCACTTT
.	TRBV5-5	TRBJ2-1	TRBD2	CASSFGLASYNEQFF	TGTGCCAGCAGCTTCGGACTAGCGTCCTACAATGAGCAGTTCTTC
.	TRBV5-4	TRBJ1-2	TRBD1	CASSLGTGGYGYTF	TGTGCCAGCAGCTTGGGTACAGGGGGCTATGGCTACACCTTC
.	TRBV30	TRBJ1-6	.	CAEGGQSYSPLHF	TGTGCCGAAGGGGGGCAGTCATATTCACCCCTCCACTTT
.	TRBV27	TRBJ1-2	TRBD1	CASSLSFGQGYGYTF	TGTGCCAGCAGTTTATCGTTCGGACAGGGCTATGGCTACACCTTC
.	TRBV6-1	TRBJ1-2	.	CASSEGGQNYGYTF	TGTGCCAGCAGTGAGGGCGGACAAAACTATGGCTACACCTTC
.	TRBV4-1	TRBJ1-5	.	CASSQAGDNSNQPQHF	TGCGCCAGCAGCCAAGCAGGGGATAATAGCAATCAGCCCCAGCATTTT
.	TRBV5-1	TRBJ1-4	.	CASRNPGTTPEKLFF	TGCGCCAGCAGAAACCCCGGGACAACGCCGGAAAAACTGTTTTTT
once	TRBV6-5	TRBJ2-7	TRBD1	CASSYSAWTGVAEQYF	TGTGCCAGCAGTTACTCAGCTTGGACAGGGGTGGCCGAGCAGTACTTC
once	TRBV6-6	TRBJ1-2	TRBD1	CASSRTGGDYGYTF	TGTGCCAGCAGCAGGACAGGGGGCGACTATGGCTACACCTTC
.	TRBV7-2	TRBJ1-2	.	CASSVQMAGNGYTF	TGTGCCAGCAGCGTACAGATGGCAGGGAACGGCTACACCTTC